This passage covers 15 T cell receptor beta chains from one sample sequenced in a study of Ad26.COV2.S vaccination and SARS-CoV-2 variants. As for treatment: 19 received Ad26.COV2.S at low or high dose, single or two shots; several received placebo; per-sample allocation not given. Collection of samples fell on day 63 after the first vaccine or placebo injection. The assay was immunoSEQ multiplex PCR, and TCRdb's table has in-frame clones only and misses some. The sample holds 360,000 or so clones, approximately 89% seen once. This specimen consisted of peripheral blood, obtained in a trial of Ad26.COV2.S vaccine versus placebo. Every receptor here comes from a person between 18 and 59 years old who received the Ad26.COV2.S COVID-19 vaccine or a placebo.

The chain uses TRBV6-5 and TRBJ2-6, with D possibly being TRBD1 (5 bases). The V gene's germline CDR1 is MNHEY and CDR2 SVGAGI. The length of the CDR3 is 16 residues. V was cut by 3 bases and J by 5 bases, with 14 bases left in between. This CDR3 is CASSYSGSRRANVLTF. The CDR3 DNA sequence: TGTGCCAGCAGTTATTCAGGGTCACGCCGGGCCAACGTCCTGACTTTC.

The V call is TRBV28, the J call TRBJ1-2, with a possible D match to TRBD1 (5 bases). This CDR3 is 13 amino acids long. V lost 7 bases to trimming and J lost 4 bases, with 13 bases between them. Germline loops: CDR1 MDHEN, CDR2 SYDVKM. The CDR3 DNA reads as TGTGCCAGCATTAGGACAATGGGCTATGGCTACACCTTC. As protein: CASIRTMGYGYTF.

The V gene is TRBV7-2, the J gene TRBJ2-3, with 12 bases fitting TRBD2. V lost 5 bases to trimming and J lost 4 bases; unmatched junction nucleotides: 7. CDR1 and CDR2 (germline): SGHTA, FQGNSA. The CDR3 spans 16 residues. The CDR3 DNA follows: TGTGCCAGCAGCGAGACTAGCGGGAGTAGGGCAGATACGCAGTATTTT. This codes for CASSETSGSRADTQYF.

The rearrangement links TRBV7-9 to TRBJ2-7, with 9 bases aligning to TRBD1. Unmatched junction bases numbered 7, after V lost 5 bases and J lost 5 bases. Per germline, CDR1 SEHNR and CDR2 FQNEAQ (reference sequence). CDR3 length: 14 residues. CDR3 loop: CASSRPGTGNEQYF. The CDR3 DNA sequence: TGTGCCAGCAGCCGTCCCGGGACAGGGAACGAGCAGTACTTC.

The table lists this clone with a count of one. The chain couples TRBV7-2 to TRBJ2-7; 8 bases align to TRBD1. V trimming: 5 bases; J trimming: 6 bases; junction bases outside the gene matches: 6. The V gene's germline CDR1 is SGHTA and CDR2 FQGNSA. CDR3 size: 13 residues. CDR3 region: CASSPAGGLEQYF. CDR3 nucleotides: TGTGCCAGCAGCCCGGCAGGGGGCCTCGAGCAGTACTTC.

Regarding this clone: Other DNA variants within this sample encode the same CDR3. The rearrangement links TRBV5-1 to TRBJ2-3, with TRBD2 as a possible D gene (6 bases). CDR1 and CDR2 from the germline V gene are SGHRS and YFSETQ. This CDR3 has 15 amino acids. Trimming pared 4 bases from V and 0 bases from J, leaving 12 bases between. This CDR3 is CASSLPGGSTDTQYF. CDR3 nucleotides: TGCGCCAGCAGCCTTCCCGGGGGTAGCACAGATACGCAGTATTTT.

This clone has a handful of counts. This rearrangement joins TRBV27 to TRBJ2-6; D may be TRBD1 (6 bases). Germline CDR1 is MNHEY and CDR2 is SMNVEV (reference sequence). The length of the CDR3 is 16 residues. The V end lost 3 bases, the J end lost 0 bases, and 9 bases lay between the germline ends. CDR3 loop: CASSFGTSSGANVLTF. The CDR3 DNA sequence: TGTGCCAGCAGTTTCGGGACATCCTCTGGGGCCAACGTCCTGACTTTC.

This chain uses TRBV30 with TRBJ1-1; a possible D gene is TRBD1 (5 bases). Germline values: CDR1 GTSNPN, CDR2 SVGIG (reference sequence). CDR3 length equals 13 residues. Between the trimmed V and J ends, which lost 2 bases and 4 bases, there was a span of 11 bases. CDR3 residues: CAWSSQGGTEAFF. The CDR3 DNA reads TGTGCCTGGAGTTCCCAGGGAGGCACTGAAGCTTTCTTT. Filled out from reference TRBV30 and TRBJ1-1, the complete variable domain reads SQTIHQWPATLVQPVGSPLSLECTVEGTSNPNLYWYRQAAGRGLQLLFYSVGIGQISSEVPQNLSASRPQDRQFILSSKKLLLSDSGFYLCAWSSQGGTEAFFGQGTRLTVV.

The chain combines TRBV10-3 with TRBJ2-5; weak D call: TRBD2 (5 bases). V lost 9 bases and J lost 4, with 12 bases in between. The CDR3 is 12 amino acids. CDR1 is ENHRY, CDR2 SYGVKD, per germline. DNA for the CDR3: TGTGCCATAGGACTTGGCGGAGAGACCCAGTACTTC. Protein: CAIGLGGETQYF.

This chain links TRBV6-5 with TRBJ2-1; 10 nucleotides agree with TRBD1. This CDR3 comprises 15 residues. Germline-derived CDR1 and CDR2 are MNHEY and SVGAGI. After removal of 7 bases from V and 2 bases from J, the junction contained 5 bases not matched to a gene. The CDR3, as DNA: TGTGCCAGCAATATTGGGACAGGGGCCTACAATGAGCAGTTCTTC. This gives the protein CASNIGTGAYNEQFF.

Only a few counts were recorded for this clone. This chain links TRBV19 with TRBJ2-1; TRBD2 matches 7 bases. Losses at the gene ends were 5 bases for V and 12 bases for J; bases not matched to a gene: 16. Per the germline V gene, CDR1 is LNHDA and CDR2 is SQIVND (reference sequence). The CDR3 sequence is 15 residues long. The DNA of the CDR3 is TGTGCCAGTAGTCATCCTGCTAGCGGAGCCCTTGGGCAGTTCTTC. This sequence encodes CASSHPASGALGQFF.

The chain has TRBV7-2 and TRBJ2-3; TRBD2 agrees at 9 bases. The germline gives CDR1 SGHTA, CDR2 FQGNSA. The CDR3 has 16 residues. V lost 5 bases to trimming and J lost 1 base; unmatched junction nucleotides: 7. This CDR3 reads CASSQQAGGGTDTQYF. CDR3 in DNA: TGTGCCAGCAGCCAACAAGCGGGAGGTGGCACAGATACGCAGTATTTT.

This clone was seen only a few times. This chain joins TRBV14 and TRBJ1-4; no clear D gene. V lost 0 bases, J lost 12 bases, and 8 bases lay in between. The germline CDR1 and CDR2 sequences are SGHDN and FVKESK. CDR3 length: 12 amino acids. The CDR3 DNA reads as TGTGCCAGCAGCCAAGATGTACGGGAACTGTTTTTT. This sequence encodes CASSQDVRELFF. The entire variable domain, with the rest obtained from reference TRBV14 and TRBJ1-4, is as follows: EAGVTQFPSHSVIEKGQTVTLRCDPISGHDNLYWYRRVMGKEIKFLLHFVKESKQDESGMPNNRFLAERTGGTYSTLKVQPAELEDSGVYFCASSQDVRELFFGSGTQLSVL.

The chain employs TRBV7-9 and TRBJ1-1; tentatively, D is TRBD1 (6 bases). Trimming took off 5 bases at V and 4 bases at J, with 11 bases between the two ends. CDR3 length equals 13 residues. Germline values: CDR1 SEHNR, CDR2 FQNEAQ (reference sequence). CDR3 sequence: CASSGGASTEAFF. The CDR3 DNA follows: TGTGCCAGCAGCGGGGGGGCGAGCACTGAAGCTTTCTTT.

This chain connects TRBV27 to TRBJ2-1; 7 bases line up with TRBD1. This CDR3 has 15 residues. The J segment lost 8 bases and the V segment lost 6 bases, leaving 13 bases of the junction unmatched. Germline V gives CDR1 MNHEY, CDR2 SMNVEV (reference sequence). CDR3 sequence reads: CASRPRDSLSHEQFF. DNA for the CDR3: TGTGCCAGCAGGCCCCGGGACAGCCTCTCGCATGAGCAGTTCTTC.